This T cell receptor beta chain is from a study of shared clonotypes between healthy human individuals. The method was immunoSEQ multiplex PCR; TCRdb's version includes in-frame clones alone and lacks a portion of them. This table holds roughly 720,000 clones, roughly 91% found once. This receptor was identified in a man aged 18 to 29 in good health. Some clones in this sample may be carry-over from other donors' samples. Source material: memory CD8+ T cells from PBMCs. Subset meaning: CD45RO+ cells pooled with CCR7-negative TemRA cells.

CDR3 residues: CASRHRASYEQYF. CDR3 nucleotides: TGTGCCAGCAGGCACAGGGCTTCCTACGAGCAGTACTTC. This sequence joins TRBV11-2 and TRBJ2-7, with D possibly matching TRBD1 (6 bases). V shed 6 bases and J shed 1 base, with 10 bases lying between them. The CDR3 covers 13 residues. Germline V gene lookup returns CDR1 SGHAT and CDR2 FQNNGV. Full variable domain (remainder filled in from reference TRBV11-2 and TRBJ2-7): EAGVAQSPRYKIIEKRQSVAFWCNPISGHATLYWYQQILGQGPKLLIQFQNNGVVDDSQLPKDRFSAERLKGVDSTLKIQPAKLEDSAVYLCASRHRASYEQYFGPGTRLTVT.